The 14 T cell receptor beta chains reported below all come from one sample, sequenced in a study of blood T cell repertoires in COVID-19. Clones were read by immunoSEQ multiplex PCR, and TCRdb kept only the in-frame ones, dropping some. In the table there are 150,000 to 200,000 clones, roughly 91% of which are singletons. What was sequenced was peripheral blood. The receptor source for this set is a man aged 35-49 years with active or convalescent COVID-19.

The chain joins TRBV18 to TRBJ2-5, with 8 bases aligning to TRBD1. With V trimmed by 5 bases and J by 5 bases, 7 bases remained unmatched. In germline, CDR1 is KGHSH, CDR2 LQKENI. The CDR3 loop spans 14 amino acids. CDR3 sequence (DNA): TGTGCCAGCTCATCGCGGACAGGGAAGGAGACCCAGTACTTC. Translated: CASSSRTGKETQYF.

This chain uses TRBV19 with TRBJ1-6, with a tentative D call TRBD1 (5 bases). CDR3 length: 15 residues. V lost 2 bases and J lost 9, with 14 bases in between. The germline V gene has CDR1 LNHDA and CDR2 SQIVND (reference sequence). For the CDR3, the DNA is TGTGCCAGTAGTATATCTTTGTATGGGGCTTCACCCCTCCACTTT. This translates into CASSISLYGASPLHF. Filled out from reference TRBV19 and TRBJ1-6, the complete variable domain reads DGGITQSPKYLFRKEGQNVTLSCEQNLNHDAMYWYRQDPGQGLRLIYYSQIVNDFQKGDIAEGYSVSREKKESFPLTVTSAQKNPTAFYLCASSISLYGASPLHFGNGTRLTVT.

The chain joins TRBV24-1 to TRBJ1-5, with D unclear. The CDR3 consists of 16 residues. V shed 4 bases and J shed 5 bases, with 17 bases lying between them. Germline loops: CDR1 KGHDR, CDR2 SFDVKD. CDR3 amino acids: CATSEPGREGHQPQHF. CDR3 in DNA: TGTGCCACCAGTGAACCTGGACGGGAAGGTCATCAGCCCCAGCATTTT.

The V and J genes are TRBV9 and TRBJ2-7, with D tentatively TRBD1 (6 bases). The CDR3 is 13 residues long. The ends were cut back, 3 bases at V and 6 bases at J, with 13 bases in the middle. Germline V gene data show CDR1 as SGDLS and CDR2 as YYNGEE. The CDR3 DNA follows: TGTGCCAGCAGCGCCCGGACAGTTGGCGAGCAGTACTTC. It encodes CASSARTVGEQYF. The full variable domain, its missing parts supplied by reference TRBV9 and TRBJ2-7, is DSGVTQTPKHLITATGQRVTLRCSPRSGDLSVYWYQQSLDQGLQFLIQYYNGEERAKGNILERFSAQQFPDLHSELNLSSLELGDSALYFCASSARTVGEQYFGPGTRLTVT.

This chain uses TRBV13 with TRBJ2-2; a possible D gene is TRBD1 (7 bases). The CDR3 loop spans 16 amino acids. The germline CDR1 and CDR2 sequences are PRHDT and FYEKMQ (reference sequence). V dropped 5 bases and J dropped 5 bases, with 18 bases sitting between them. CDR3 sequence reads: CASSEGVRGRTGELFF. CDR3 bases: TGTGCCAGCAGCGAGGGGGTCAGGGGGAGGACCGGGGAGCTGTTTTTT.

The rearrangement joins TRBV6-2 or TRBV6-3 to TRBJ1-5; 8 positions agree with TRBD1. Germline CDR1 MNHEY, CDR2 SVGEGT. CDR3 length equals 15 residues. V lost 5 bases and J lost 3; bases outside the gene matches: 6. The CDR3 DNA sequence: TGTGCCAGCAGTGGGGGGGACAGGTACAATCAGCCCCAGCATTTT. This encodes CASSGGDRYNQPQHF.

This sequence joins TRBV4-1 and TRBJ1-5; the match to TRBD1 covers 10 bases. CDR1 is MGHRA and CDR2 is YSYEKL in the germline V gene. CDR3 length: 17 residues. V lost 8 bases to trimming and J lost 1 base; unmatched junction nucleotides: 11. The CDR3 region has the DNA TGCGCCAGCGCCACTACTTCGGGACAGGGGAGCAATCAGCCCCAGCATTTT. Its translation is CASATTSGQGSNQPQHF.

The V and J genes are TRBV10-3 and TRBJ2-3; tentatively, D is TRBD1 (5 bases). The length of the CDR3 is 16 residues. V lost 2 bases to trimming and J lost 1 base, with 13 bases between them. The germline CDR1 and CDR2 sequences are ENHRY and SYGVKD. DNA of the CDR3: TGTGCCATCAGTGAGACCGCAGGGTTGGGCACAGATACGCAGTATTTT. It codes for CAISETAGLGTDTQYF.

The chain is built from TRBV30 and TRBJ1-5, with 8 nucleotides matching TRBD1. V shed 2 bases and J 9 bases; nucleotides not matched to a gene: 6. The CDR3 contains 13 residues. CDR1 is GTSNPN and CDR2 is SVGIG in the germline V gene (reference sequence). The CDR3 here is CAWSIRQGLPQHF. The CDR3 DNA reads as TGTGCCTGGAGTATCCGACAGGGGCTGCCCCAGCATTTT.

The chain combines TRBV24-1 with TRBJ1-1; possible D gene TRBD1, 5 bases. Trimming pared 4 bases from V and 4 bases from J, leaving 12 bases between. Germline CDR1 and CDR2: KGHDR and SFDVKD. CDR3 length equals 14 residues. Here the CDR3 DNA reads TGTGCCACCAGTGAAGGGGAAGCGGGCACTGAAGCTTTCTTT. As protein: CATSEGEAGTEAFF.

V and J are TRBV5-5 and TRBJ2-7; TRBD2 matches 10 bases. The germline V gene has CDR1 SGHKS and CDR2 YYEKEE (reference sequence). The CDR3 length is 17 residues. Germline trimming cut 3 bases from V and 0 bases from J; bases unmatched to any gene: 9. DNA of the CDR3: TGTGCCAGCAGCTCTTTAGCGGGGGGCTCGAGCTCCTACGAGCAGTACTTC. It translates to CASSSLAGGSSSYEQYF.

This clone was picked up one time. The V gene is TRBV27, the J gene TRBJ2-7; D is possibly TRBD2 (5 bases). CDR1 is MNHEY, CDR2 SMNVEV, per germline (reference sequence). The CDR3 covers 12 residues. V was clipped by 8 bases and J by 5 bases, with 13 bases between them. The CDR3 is CASPQPGNEQYF. In DNA form, the CDR3 reads TGTGCCAGCCCCCAACCCGGGAACGAGCAGTACTTC.

The rearrangement joins TRBV5-1 to TRBJ2-4; TRBD1 is a possible D gene (5 bases). V was shortened by 4 bases and J by 0 bases, with 8 bases between the two germline ends. Germline-derived CDR1 and CDR2 are SGHRS and YFSETQ. The CDR3 has 14 residues. The CDR3 spells CASSETVAKNIQYF. The CDR3 DNA reads as TGCGCCAGCAGCGAGACAGTAGCCAAAAACATTCAGTACTTC.

This chain uses TRBV20-1 with TRBJ1-1; 11 bases match TRBD1. With V trimmed by 3 bases and J by 5 bases, 11 bases remained unmatched. Germline V gene data show CDR1 as DFQATT and CDR2 as SNEGSKA (reference sequence). This CDR3 is 16 amino acids long. CDR3 bases: TGCAGTGCTAGTCCTGGACAGGGGGCGTGGGGGACTGAAGCTTTCTTT. Translating it yields CSASPGQGAWGTEAFF.